This T cell receptor (beta chain) was sequenced in a study of vaccination effects on CD4 cells after COVID-19. Findings of the study overall: There was marked clonal contraction among infection- and vaccine-induced clones late after vaccination.

Sequenced by immunoSEQ multiplex PCR; TCRdb stores in-frame clones only, minus some. There are 35,000 to 45,000 clones in the sample; about 80% occur only once, and less than 2% lies in the top ten. The sample holds a few counts of this clone. Its target is unknown. V was clipped by 3 bases and J by 1 base, with 13 bases between them. In germline, CDR1 is GTSNPN, CDR2 SVGIG (reference sequence). This CDR3 has 15 amino acids. Sequencing was preceded by expansion of antigen-specific CD4+ T cells with viral peptide pools in the ViraFEST assay. Subsequent to approximately 11 days of culture, CD4+ T cells were isolated. Each participant was administered two doses of either the BNT162b2 or the mRNA-1273 vaccine. Each vaccine recipient was nucleocapsid antibody negative and had no prior SARS-CoV-2 infection. Half of the medium was exchanged for IL-2 medium on both days 3 and 7.

This clonotype was obtained from a human donor who received a COVID-19 vaccine. Some clones in this sample may be carry-over from other donors' samples. The J gene is TRBJ1-5, the V gene TRBV30, with D possibly being TRBD1 (6 bases). Material: CD4+ T cells from PBMCs cultured with HCoV-NL63 spike peptides, obtained after COVID-19 vaccination. The CDR3 bases are TGTGCCTGGAGCGTGGGGGCGGCGAGCAATCAGCCCCAGCATTTT. As protein: CAWSVGAASNQPQHF. The variable domain in full, with the rest retrieved from reference TRBV30 and TRBJ1-5, is SQTIHQWPATLVQPVGSPLSLECTVEGTSNPNLYWYRQAAGRGLQLLFYSVGIGQISSEVPQNLSASRPQDRQFILSSKKLLLSDSGFYLCAWSVGAASNQPQHFGDGTRLSIL.